A single sample gave rise to the 14 T cell receptor beta chains below, sequenced in a study of response to subunit inactivated influenza vaccine. TCRdb itself ran the RT-PCR reads through MiXCR, one entry per CDR3 protein. The sample includes over 300,000 distinct CDR3 sequences, just over 20% of them seen just once. The specimen was PBMCs from blood, collected 21 months after vaccination. These receptors were collected from a man between 50 and 70 years old who received an inactivated influenza vaccine.

Only a few counts were recorded for this clonotype. The CDR3 is CSAPRGVGANVLTF. The CDR3 DNA reads TGCAGTGCCCCCAGGGGGGTTGGGGCCAACGTCCTGACTTTC. This chain links TRBV20-1 with TRBJ2-6, with TRBD1 as a possible D gene (7 bases). Germline V CDR1 and CDR2: DFQATT, SNEGSKA (reference sequence). This CDR3 spans 14 amino acids. The V and J ends lost 6 bases and 3 bases respectively, with 12 bases between them.

This clonotype showed up just a few times. The rearrangement links TRBV25-1 to TRBJ1-2; 7 bases are a match to TRBD1. The length of the CDR3 is 15 residues. The V gene end was trimmed by 4 bases and the J gene end by 6 bases; junction bases not matched to a gene: 11. Germline V CDR1 and CDR2: MGHDK, SYGVNS. The CDR3 sequence: CASSAPGRGLNGYTF. Written as DNA, the CDR3 is TGTGCCAGCAGTGCCCCGGGCAGGGGGTTAAATGGCTACACCTTC.

The chain is built from TRBV27 and TRBJ2-7; D possibly corresponds to TRBD1 (5 bases). Germline V lookup: CDR1 MNHEY, CDR2 SMNVEV (reference sequence). The V end lost 6 bases, the J end lost 0 bases, and 21 bases lay between the germline ends. CDR3 length equals 17 residues. The CDR3 nucleotides are TGTGCCAGCAGCTCCATTATGTGGGGCCCTAGCTCCTACGAGCAGTACTTC. It codes for CASSSIMWGPSSYEQYF.

The chain carries TRBV6-2 or TRBV6-3 and TRBJ2-5; D not certain. Germline V gene sequence: CDR1 MNHEY, CDR2 SVGEGT. With 4 bases removed from V and 2 bases from J, the gap between germline ends came to 14 bases. The CDR3 runs to 15 residues. The CDR3 sequence: CASSLPRSAQETQYF. In DNA, the CDR3 is TGTGCCAGCAGTTTACCCCGTTCAGCTCAAGAGACCCAGTACTTC.

This clonotype was counted a few times. V usage is TRBV19 and J usage is TRBJ1-3; D remains unclear. V was shortened by 1 base and J by 1 base, with 11 bases between the two germline ends. Germline V gene data show CDR1 as LNHDA and CDR2 as SQIVND (reference sequence). CDR3 size: 16 residues. For the CDR3, the DNA is TGTGCCAGTAGTATAGCGAACGGTGGATCTGGAAACACCATATATTTT. Its translation is CASSIANGGSGNTIYF.

This clonotype was counted at least ten times. The chain is built from TRBV12-3 or TRBV12-4 and TRBJ1-6; unclear D gene. The CDR3 loop spans 12 amino acids. The V end was cut by 5 bases, the J end by 14 bases, with 13 bases between. In DNA, the CDR3 is TGTGCCAGCAGTCCAGGATTGGTAGCCCTCCACTTT. Protein sequence: CASSPGLVALHF.

This chain uses TRBV29-1 with TRBJ2-1; D ambiguous. The CDR3 spans 14 residues. V lost 7 bases and J lost 0, with 13 bases in between. Germline V gene sequence: CDR1 SQVTM, CDR2 ANQGSEA. CDR3 sequence (DNA): TGCAGCGAGACGCAGGCCATCTCCTACAATGAGCAGTTCTTC. Its protein product is CSETQAISYNEQFF.

The chain recombines TRBV5-1 with TRBJ2-7; D gene unclear. CDR3 size: 14 residues. Germline values: CDR1 SGHRS, CDR2 YFSETQ. V lost 0 bases to trimming and J lost 0 bases, with 7 bases between them. In nucleotides, the CDR3 is TGCGCCAGCAGCTTGGACGCTACCTCCTACGAGCAGTACTTC. This codes for CASSLDATSYEQYF.

The chain combines TRBV7-8 with TRBJ2-3; D unclear. Germline loops: CDR1 SGHVS, CDR2 FQNEAQ. V dropped 5 bases and J dropped 3 bases, with 12 bases sitting between them. This CDR3 spans 14 amino acids. The CDR3 loop reads CASSPNMGTDTQYF. In DNA form, the CDR3 reads TGTGCCAGCAGCCCCAACATGGGGACAGATACGCAGTATTTT.

This clonotype was seen once. This rearrangement joins TRBV29-1 to TRBJ2-5; D ambiguous. Per germline, CDR1 SQVTM and CDR2 ANQGSEA. This CDR3 region has 12 residues. V lost 7 bases to trimming and J lost 1 base, with 10 bases between them. The CDR3 nucleotides read TGCAGCGCCGGACGGACCCAAGAGACCCAGTACTTC. It specifies CSAGRTQETQYF.

Comment on this clonotype: A read error may explain this, as a much larger clone is one base away. This sequence joins TRBV28 and TRBJ1-1, with 7 bases matching TRBD1. V shed 6 bases and J 0 bases; nucleotides not matched to a gene: 4. This CDR3 region has 14 residues. Germline lookup yields CDR1 MDHEN and CDR2 SYDVKM. The CDR3 spells CASSFGQVNTEAFF. The CDR3 DNA is TGTGCCAGCAGCTTCGGACAGGTGAACACTGAAGCTTTCTTT.

V is TRBV30 and J is TRBJ2-7; tentatively, D is TRBD1 (6 bases). CDR1 and CDR2 from the germline V gene are GTSNPN and SVGIG (reference sequence). The V end lost 4 bases, the J end lost 2 bases, and 9 bases lay between the germline ends. The CDR3 covers 12 residues. The CDR3 sequence is CAWTRDTYEQYF. The CDR3 DNA sequence: TGTGCCTGGACGAGGGACACCTACGAGCAGTACTTC.

This clonotype was detected only a few times. The J gene is TRBJ1-4, the V gene TRBV4-3; D remains unclear. Trimming removed 4 bases at V and 6 bases at J, with 9 bases between. Germline loops: CDR1 LGHNA, CDR2 YSLEER. The CDR3 runs to 13 residues. CDR3 nucleotide sequence: TGCGCCAGCAGCCGTGGGATGGATGAAAAACTGTTTTTT. Encoded protein: CASSRGMDEKLFF.

On this clonotype: A read error may explain this, as a much larger clone is one base away. As the CDR3 is not closed by the conserved phenylalanine or tryptophan, this likely results from a read error. This chain joins TRBV27 and TRBJ1-6; 8 nucleotides line up with TRBD1. Germline assignment: CDR1 MNHEY and CDR2 SMNVEV (reference sequence). There are 16 residues in the CDR3. With 4 bases clipped from V and 0 bases from J, the junction kept 2 bases outside the gene matches. The CDR3 coding sequence is TGTGCCAGCAGTTGGACAGGGACCTCCTATAATTCACCCCTCCACTCT. This sequence encodes CASSWTGTSYNSPLHS.